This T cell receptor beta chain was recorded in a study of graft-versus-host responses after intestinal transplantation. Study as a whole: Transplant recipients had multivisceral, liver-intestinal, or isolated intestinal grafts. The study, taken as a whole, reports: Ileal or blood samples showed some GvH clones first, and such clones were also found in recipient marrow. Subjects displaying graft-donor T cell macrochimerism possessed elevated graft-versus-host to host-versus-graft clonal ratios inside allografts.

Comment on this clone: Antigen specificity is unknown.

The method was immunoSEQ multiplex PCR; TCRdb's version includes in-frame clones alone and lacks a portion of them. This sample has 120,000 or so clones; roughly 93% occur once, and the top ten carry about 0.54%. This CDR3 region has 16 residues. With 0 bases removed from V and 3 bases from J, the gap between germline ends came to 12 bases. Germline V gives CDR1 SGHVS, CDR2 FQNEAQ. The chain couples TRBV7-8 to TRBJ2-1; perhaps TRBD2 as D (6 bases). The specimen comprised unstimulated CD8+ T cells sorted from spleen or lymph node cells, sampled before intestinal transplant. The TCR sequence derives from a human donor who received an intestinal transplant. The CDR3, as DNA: TGTGCCAGCAGCTTAGCAGTCGGGAGCGTCTACAATGAGCAGTTCTTC. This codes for CASSLAVGSVYNEQFF.